This T cell receptor (beta chain) was captured in a study of identical twins. The study's findings and limits: Twins showed weaker excess sharing in their beta out-of-frame sequences. There was more out-of-frame TCR alpha sharing in monozygotic twins than models estimated. Conclusions relied on cross-sectional statistical analysis, not following the same donors.

The ends were cut back, 4 bases at V and 6 bases at J, with 3 bases in the middle. Germline CDR1 LNHNV, CDR2 YYDKDF (reference sequence). The CDR3 consists of 11 residues. The cDNA had a unique molecular identifier and a template-switch universal primer site. TCRdb called the 5' RACE reads again in MiXCR, with one record for every CDR3 protein. The sample yields about 200,000 distinct CDR3 sequences, roughly a tenth seen once. For this clonotype: Its target is not known.

The source of this sequence is a man between 50 and 59 years old in good health. Sequencing input: memory T cells sorted from blood. This sequence joins TRBV15 and TRBJ2-2, with D uncertain. DNA for the CDR3: TGTGCCACCAGCAACGCCGGGGAGCTGTTTTTT. Translation: CATSNAGELFF.